These 3 T cell receptor beta chains originate from one sample sequenced in a study of response to subunit inactivated influenza vaccine. TCRdb reanalysed the RT-PCR reads using MiXCR and keeps one entry per CDR3 protein. The repertoire holds roughly 700,000 distinct CDR3 sequences, approximately 15% seen once, with around 7.3% in the top ten. This material consisted of PBMCs from blood, taken less than 15 days before vaccination. The source is a man in his forties or fifties who received an inactivated influenza vaccine.

The V and J genes are TRBV20-1 and TRBJ2-3, with 7 bases aligning to TRBD1. The CDR3 has 14 amino acids. V lost 5 bases to trimming and J lost 2 bases; unmatched junction nucleotides: 7. Germline loops: CDR1 DFQATT, CDR2 SNEGSKA (reference sequence). The CDR3 DNA follows: TGCAGTGCTCTCGGGACAGTCCTCACAGATACGCAGTATTTT. Protein product: CSALGTVLTDTQYF.

V gene TRBV9 combines with J gene TRBJ2-5; no clear D gene. Germline CDR1 SGDLS, CDR2 YYNGEE. The CDR3 has 15 residues. The V and J ends lost 0 bases and 2 bases respectively, with 11 bases between them. The CDR3 is CASSVGGSVQETQYF. The CDR3 DNA reads TGTGCCAGCAGCGTAGGGGGTTCAGTACAAGAGACCCAGTACTTC.

This clonotype has only a few counts. The CDR3 DNA reads TGCAGTGCTCACGGGTTACCGGGACAGGGGTCCCACGAGCAGTACTTC. This translates into CSAHGLPGQGSHEQYF. This chain connects TRBV20-1 to TRBJ2-7, with 10 bases aligning to TRBD1. V lost 5 bases to trimming and J lost 5 bases; unmatched junction nucleotides: 15. The CDR3 runs 16 residues. Germline-derived CDR1 and CDR2 are DFQATT and SNEGSKA (reference sequence).